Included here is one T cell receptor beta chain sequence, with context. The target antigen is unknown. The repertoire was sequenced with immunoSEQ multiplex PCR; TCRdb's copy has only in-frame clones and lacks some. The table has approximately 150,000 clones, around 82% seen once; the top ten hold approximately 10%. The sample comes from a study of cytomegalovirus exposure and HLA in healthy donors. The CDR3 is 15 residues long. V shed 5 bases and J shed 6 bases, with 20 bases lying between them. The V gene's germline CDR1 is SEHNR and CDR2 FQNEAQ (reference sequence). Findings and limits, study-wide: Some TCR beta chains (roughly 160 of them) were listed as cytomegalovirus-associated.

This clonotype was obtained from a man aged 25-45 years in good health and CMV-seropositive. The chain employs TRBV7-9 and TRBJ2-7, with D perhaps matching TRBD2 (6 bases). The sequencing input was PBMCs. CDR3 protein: CASSVGRDLRAEQYF. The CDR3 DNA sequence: TGTGCCAGCAGCGTGGGGCGGGACCTTAGGGCCGAGCAGTACTTC.